The 16 T cell receptor beta chains presented below share a single source sample, sequenced in a study of regulatory T cells in long-lasting Graves disease. Time point in this sample: newly diagnosed GD, antithyroid drugs for less than 3 months. Construction of the TCR library relied on RNA isolated from PBMCs. Relying on iRepertoire HTBI primers and Arm-PCR of CDR3 regions, the team built TCR beta libraries. TCRdb re-analysed the multiplex PCR reads in MiXCR, keeping a single row per CDR3 protein. The top ten clones hold about 10% of a sample with some 450,000 distinct CDR3 sequences, roughly 15% of them seen once. These data were also filed under a second study, of T cells in Graves' hyperthyroidism and ophthalmopathy.

The sample consisted of peripheral blood mononuclear cells (PBMCs), taken at new diagnosis, from a patient treated with antithyroid drugs. These receptors came from a woman aged 25 to 39 with Graves disease.

This clonotype was recorded at least ten times. This chain links TRBV7-6 with TRBJ2-1, with D tentatively TRBD1 (6 bases). CDR1 is SGHVS, CDR2 FNYEAQ, per germline. The V and J ends lost 1 base and 10 bases respectively, with 17 bases between them. The CDR3 totals 15 residues. The DNA for the CDR3 is TGTGCCAGCAGCTTAGTAGACCCGACAGGTGGGGAGCAGTTCTTC. It encodes CASSLVDPTGGEQFF. The complete variable domain, with remaining parts taken from reference TRBV7-6 and TRBJ2-1, reads GAGVSQSPRYKVTKRGQDVALRCDPISGHVSLYWYRQALGQGPEFLTYFNYEAQQDKSGLPNDRFSAERPEGSISTLTIQRTEQRDSAMYRCASSLVDPTGGEQFFGPGTRLTVL.

This clonotype was counted ten times or more. V gene TRBV27 combines with J gene TRBJ1-1; perhaps TRBD1 as D (5 bases). CDR1 is MNHEY and CDR2 is SMNVEV in the germline V gene (reference sequence). V was trimmed by 3 bases and J by 6 bases, leaving 11 bases between them. The CDR3 consists of 13 residues. The CDR3 region has the DNA TGTGCCAGCAGTTTTGGGGGGGGAGCTGAAGCTTTCTTT. It codes for CASSFGGGAEAFF.

This clonotype showed up many times. The V call is TRBV18, the J call TRBJ2-1, with 11 bases that match TRBD2. J lost 14 bases, V lost 4 bases, and 13 bases had no gene match. The V gene's germline CDR1 is KGHSH and CDR2 LQKENI. The CDR3 is 15 amino acids. CDR3 sequence (DNA): TGTGCCAGCTCACTGCTTAGCGGGAGGGCCTCCATGGAGTTCTTC. Residues: CASSLLSGRASMEFF.

This clonotype was observed a few times. The chain joins TRBV12-5 to TRBJ2-3; D remains unclear. V lost 3 bases and J lost 2, with 6 bases in between. The CDR3 length is 13 residues. CDR1 LGHNT and CDR2 FRNRAP come from the germline V gene. This CDR3 reads CASGFRLTDTQYF. CDR3 in DNA: TGTGCTAGTGGTTTCCGCCTCACAGATACGCAGTATTTT.

The chain employs TRBV12-3 or TRBV12-4 and TRBJ1-6; the match to TRBD1 covers 9 bases. This CDR3 comprises 16 residues. The ends lost 6 bases at V and 7 bases at J; junction bases unmatched: 10. The CDR3 sequence is CASSSALGQGNSPLHF. The CDR3 coding sequence is TGTGCCAGCAGCTCCGCCCTTGGACAGGGGAATTCACCCCTCCACTTT.

In this sample, this clonotype turned up many times. The chain uses TRBV18 and TRBJ1-4; 8 bases line up with TRBD1. The V and J ends lost 2 bases and 5 bases, in that order; junction bases with no gene match: 1. The germline CDR1 and CDR2 sequences are KGHSH and LQKENI. The CDR3 is 14 amino acids. The CDR3 nucleotides read TGTGCCAGCTCACCAAGGACAGGGAATGAAAAACTGTTTTTT. Amino acids: CASSPRTGNEKLFF. Looking up the rest from reference TRBV18 and TRBJ1-4 gives the full variable domain: NAGVMQNPRHLVRRRGQEARLRCSPMKGHSHVYWYRQLPEEGLKFMVYLQKENIIDESGMPKERFSAEFPKEGPSILRIQQVVRGDSAAYFCASSPRTGNEKLFFGSGTQLSVL.

The V call is TRBV25-1, the J call TRBJ2-3, with 8 bases that match TRBD2. CDR1 MGHDK and CDR2 SYGVNS come from the germline V gene. The CDR3 is 15 amino acids. V shed 4 bases and J 1 base; nucleotides not matched to a gene: 4. CDR3 amino acids: CASSVRAGGTDTQYF. The CDR3 bases are TGTGCCAGCAGTGTTAGAGCGGGAGGCACAGATACGCAGTATTTT.

The sample holds many counts of this clonotype. The chain is built from TRBV20-1 and TRBJ2-7, with D maybe TRBD2 (5 bases). The length of the CDR3 is 15 residues. The V end was cut by 3 bases, the J end by 0 bases, with 15 bases between. Germline values: CDR1 DFQATT, CDR2 SNEGSKA (reference sequence). CDR3 amino acids: CSARVLTGSSYEQYF. The DNA of the CDR3 is TGCAGTGCTAGGGTCCTGACGGGGAGCTCCTACGAGCAGTACTTC.

This clonotype has ten or more counts. This chain uses TRBV9 with TRBJ2-2; D gene uncertain. The V end lost 6 bases, the J end lost 0 bases, and 12 bases lay between the germline ends. Germline V gives CDR1 SGDLS, CDR2 YYNGEE. The CDR3 spans 15 residues. The CDR3 protein is CASNSAGANTGELFF. The CDR3 region has the DNA TGTGCCAGCAACTCGGCAGGCGCGAACACCGGGGAGCTGTTTTTT.

This clonotype has just one count. This chain links TRBV2 with TRBJ2-7; perhaps TRBD2 as D (7 bases). This CDR3 comprises 13 residues. In germline, CDR1 is SNHLY, CDR2 FYNNEI. The V gene lost 4 bases and the J gene lost 7 bases, with 14 bases spanning the gap. CDR3 sequence (DNA): TGTGCCAGCAGTGTACGGGGGGCGCGGGAGCAGTACTTC. Amino acid sequence: CASSVRGAREQYF.

This clonotype has at least ten counts. This sequence joins TRBV7-2 and TRBJ2-5, with D possibly TRBD2 on 6 matching bases. Trimming cost V 5 bases and J 3 bases, with 13 bases left between them. CDR1 and CDR2 from the germline V gene are SGHTA and FQGNSA. The CDR3 is 14 amino acids. CDR3 sequence reads: CASSQGRTKETQYF. The CDR3 bases are TGTGCCAGCAGCCAGGGACGGACTAAAGAGACCCAGTACTTC.

J is TRBJ1-5 and V is TRBV15; 10 bases map to TRBD1. The CDR3 covers 16 residues. V dropped 1 base and J dropped 6; count of bases not matched to a gene: 6. Germline CDR1 reads LNHNV; CDR2 reads YYDKDF (reference sequence). CDR3 protein: CATSRGGTGAGQPQHF. The CDR3 DNA reads TGTGCCACCAGCAGAGGCGGGACAGGGGCGGGTCAGCCCCAGCATTTT.

Turning to this clonotype: This is likely an artifact of a read error, given a far larger clone one base away. The chain is built from TRBV3-1 and TRBJ2-1; D gene uncertain. Trimming removed 3 bases at V and 10 bases at J, with 10 bases between. This CDR3 has 12 residues. From germline, CDR1 is LGHDT and CDR2 YNNKEL (reference sequence). CDR3 sequence: CASSQGPYEQFF. CDR3 nucleotides: TGTGCCAGCAGCCAGGGCCCCTACGAGCAGTTCTTC.

The chain links TRBV10-3 to TRBJ2-3, with 9 bases lining up with TRBD2. Germline CDR1 is ENHRY and CDR2 is SYGVKD. J lost 5 bases, V lost 6 bases, and 9 bases had no gene match. This CDR3 has 15 residues. CDR3 DNA sequence: TGTGCCATCAGGAGGACTAGCGCGCGGTTAGATACGCAGTATTTT. As protein: CAIRRTSARLDTQYF.

The sample holds many counts of this clonotype. The V and J genes are TRBV7-2 and TRBJ2-7; 7 nucleotides match TRBD2. Germline lookup yields CDR1 SGHTA and CDR2 FQGNSA. V lost 3 bases to trimming and J lost 0 bases; unmatched junction nucleotides: 8. CDR3 size: 16 residues. CDR3: CASSLNGRPSSYEQYF. The CDR3, as DNA: TGTGCCAGCAGCTTGAACGGGAGGCCGAGCTCCTACGAGCAGTACTTC.

This clonotype was recorded once. This chain uses TRBV7-9 with TRBJ2-1; 8 bases match TRBD2. The J call may be incorrect, as the DNA end agrees better with TRBJ2-7. The CDR3 runs to 13 residues. Germline lookup yields CDR1 SEHNR and CDR2 FQNEAQ (reference sequence). As DNA, the CDR3 is TGTGCCAGCAGCTACACTAGCGGCCACGAGCAGTACTTC. As protein: CASSYTSGHEQYF.